The 21 T cell receptor beta chains in this list originate from one sample, sequenced in a study of CD8+CD57+ T cells in acquired aplastic anemia. Sequencing was done on patients that had shown CD8+CD57+ cell expansion by flow cytometry. The template for TCR beta VDJ and CDR3 sequence profiling was genomic DNA. MiXCR, run by TCRdb on the reads, gives a single entry per CDR3 protein. Of over 150,000 distinct CDR3 sequences in the sample, 63% are singletons; the top ten hold roughly 43%. Sequenced sample: sorted CD4+, CD8+, or CD8+CD57+ T cells (not recorded which) from PBMCs. These receptors were obtained from a human donor with aplastic anemia.

This clonotype was picked up many times. The rearrangement uses TRBV4-1 and TRBJ2-7; D remains unclear. Trimming left V 0 bases short and J 6 bases short, with 9 bases between. In germline, CDR1 is MGHRA, CDR2 YSYEKL. CDR3 length equals 13 residues. The DNA of the CDR3 is TGCGCCAGCAGCCAAGATCGAAAGGCCGAGCAGTACTTC. It specifies CASSQDRKAEQYF.

This chain uses TRBV12-3 or TRBV12-4 with TRBJ1-1; 8 nucleotides align to TRBD1. This CDR3 region has 18 residues. J lost 0 bases, V lost 5 bases, and 14 bases had no gene match. CDR3 sequence: CASSTSTGAGRMNTEAFF. CDR3 DNA sequence: TGTGCCAGCAGTACCTCGACAGGGGCCGGGCGCATGAACACTGAAGCTTTCTTT.

The chain employs TRBV2 and TRBJ2-7; no definite D call. The germline gives CDR1 SNHLY, CDR2 FYNNEI. Trimming stripped 4 bases from V and 5 bases from J, with 6 bases between. The CDR3 runs to 11 residues. CDR3 sequence reads: CASSVRNEQYF. CDR3 nucleotide sequence: TGTGCCAGCAGTGTTAGGAACGAGCAGTACTTC. The variable domain in full, completed from reference TRBV2 and TRBJ2-7, reads EPEVTQTPSHQVTQMGQEVILRCVPISNHLYFYWYRQILGQKVEFLVSFYNNEISEKSEIFDDQFSVERPDGSNFTLKIRSTKLEDSAMYFCASSVRNEQYFGPGTRLTVT.

The chain links TRBV7-2 to TRBJ2-3, with 10 bases lining up with TRBD2. V lost 3 bases to trimming and J lost 5 bases; unmatched junction nucleotides: 8. CDR1 is SGHTA and CDR2 is FQGNSA in the germline V gene. The CDR3 is made up of 16 amino acids. The CDR3 loop reads CASSLGLAGARDTQYF. CDR3 nucleotide sequence: TGTGCCAGCAGCTTGGGGCTAGCGGGAGCTAGAGATACGCAGTATTTT. The full variable domain, its missing parts supplied by reference TRBV7-2 and TRBJ2-3, is GAGVSQSPSNKVTEKGKDVELRCDPISGHTALYWYRQSLGQGLEFLIYFQGNSAPDKSGLPSDRFSAERTGGSVSTLTIQRTQQEDSAVYLCASSLGLAGARDTQYFGPGTRLTVL.

The chain has TRBV10-1 and TRBJ2-1; tentatively, D is TRBD2 (5 bases). There are 12 residues in the CDR3. With 5 bases removed from V and 6 bases from J, the gap between germline ends came to 8 bases. Germline V gene data show CDR1 as WNHNN and CDR2 as SYGVQD (reference sequence). DNA for the CDR3: TGCGCCAGCAGTTCCAGCGGCAATGAGCAGTTCTTC. Translating it yields CASSSSGNEQFF.

V gene TRBV12-3 or TRBV12-4 combines with J gene TRBJ1-1, with TRBD1 identical over 8 bases. The CDR3 is 17 residues long. V lost 3 bases, J lost 1 base, and 10 bases stayed unmatched. The CDR3 DNA is TGTGCCAGCAGTTTGGTATCAACCGGGACAGGGAACACTGAAGCTTTCTTT. Residues: CASSLVSTGTGNTEAFF.

V usage is TRBV15 and J usage is TRBJ2-5; 7 bases align to TRBD2. CDR3 length equals 16 residues. Germline V CDR1 and CDR2: LNHNV, YYDKDF (reference sequence). V lost 3 bases and J lost 2; bases outside the gene matches: 9. CDR3 in amino acids: CATSRGRVGLQETQYF. The CDR3 nucleotides are TGTGCCACCAGCAGGGGCAGGGTGGGACTACAAGAGACCCAGTACTTC.

This clonotype was recorded at least ten times. This chain connects TRBV4-1 to TRBJ2-3, with unresolved D. The CDR3 length is 14 residues. The germline V and J ends were trimmed by 5 bases and 3 bases, with 12 bases remaining between them. CDR1 MGHRA and CDR2 YSYEKL come from the germline V gene. The DNA of the CDR3 is TGCGCCAGCAGCTCAAGGGTTGGGACAGATACGCAGTATTTT. Translating it yields CASSSRVGTDTQYF.

The gene calls are TRBV29-1 and TRBJ1-1; D may be TRBD1 (6 bases). The CDR3 covers 15 residues. Looked up from germline, CDR1 is SQVTM and CDR2 is ANQGSEA. V was trimmed by 7 bases and J by 0 bases, leaving 18 bases between them. The CDR3 spells CSETPTAGVNTEAFF. For the CDR3, the DNA is TGCAGCGAGACACCCACGGCAGGGGTGAACACTGAAGCTTTCTTT.

The genes are TRBV7-9 and TRBJ1-1; D possibly corresponds to TRBD1 (6 bases). Germline CDR1 and CDR2: SEHNR and FQNEAQ (reference sequence). Trimming cost V 4 bases and J 0 bases, with 12 bases left between them. This CDR3 spans 15 amino acids. The CDR3 bases are TGTGCCAGCAGCTCACTGCGGGGGCTGAACACTGAAGCTTTCTTT. This encodes CASSSLRGLNTEAFF.

The chain uses TRBV24-1 and TRBJ2-1; D might be TRBD2 (5 bases). In germline, CDR1 is KGHDR, CDR2 SFDVKD. Trimming shortened V by 4 bases and J by 9 bases, and 12 bases separated the two germline ends. This CDR3 region has 13 residues. The CDR3 sequence: CATSEPPSGEQFF. In DNA form, the CDR3 reads TGTGCCACCAGTGAACCACCGAGCGGTGAGCAGTTCTTC.

The V call is TRBV7-2, the J call TRBJ1-6; tentative D call: TRBD1 (6 bases). From germline, CDR1 is SGHTA and CDR2 FQGNSA. This CDR3 comprises 16 residues. Trimming cost V 2 bases and J 8 bases, with 16 bases left between them. The CDR3 protein is CASSLFSAGADSPLHF. The CDR3 DNA follows: TGTGCCAGCAGCTTATTTTCAGCGGGGGCCGATTCACCCCTCCACTTT.

The V and J genes are TRBV7-8 and TRBJ1-3; D uncertain. The germline V gene encodes CDR1 SGHVS and CDR2 FQNEAQ. This CDR3 is built from 16 residues. The V and J ends lost 5 bases and 4 bases respectively, with 18 bases between them. Here the CDR3 DNA reads TGTGCCAGCAGCCATGTGGGCAGGTCAACAGGAAACACCATATATTTT. Protein: CASSHVGRSTGNTIYF.

The genes are TRBV4-1 and TRBJ2-3; 7 bases are a match to TRBD2. Per the germline V gene, CDR1 is MGHRA and CDR2 is YSYEKL. The CDR3 sequence is 14 residues long. V was pared by 0 bases and J by 9 bases, with 6 bases of the junction left unmatched. CDR3 loop: CASSQEVGGTTQYF. The CDR3 DNA reads TGCGCCAGCAGCCAAGAAGTCGGGGGGACCACGCAGTATTTT.

This clonotype was seen only once. The rearrangement uses TRBV2 and TRBJ2-3, with D hard to call. Germline assignment: CDR1 SNHLY and CDR2 FYNNEI. With 6 bases removed from V and 7 bases from J, the gap between germline ends came to 20 bases. The length of the CDR3 is 15 residues. The CDR3 sequence is CASSVDPGRTYTQYF. The CDR3 coding sequence is TGTGCCAGCAGCGTAGATCCGGGCCGCACGTATACGCAGTATTTT. Complete variable domain (other parts from reference TRBV2 and TRBJ2-3): EPEVTQTPSHQVTQMGQEVILRCVPISNHLYFYWYRQILGQKVEFLVSFYNNEISEKSEIFDDQFSVERPDGSNFTLKIRSTKLEDSAMYFCASSVDPGRTYTQYFGPGTRLTVL.

This clonotype showed up just a few times. The genes are TRBV12-3 or TRBV12-4 and TRBJ1-5, with unresolved D. The CDR3 has 14 amino acids. V lost 7 bases, J lost 0 bases, and 10 bases lay in between. The CDR3 loop is CASTKTSSNQPQHF. CDR3 bases: TGTGCCAGCACGAAGACAAGTAGCAATCAGCCCCAGCATTTT.

The rearrangement links TRBV25-1 to TRBJ1-6; D ambiguous. Germline assignment: CDR1 MGHDK and CDR2 SYGVNS. The V end lost 9 bases, the J end lost 7 bases, and 19 bases lay between the germline ends. This CDR3 comprises 15 residues. The CDR3 DNA sequence: TGTGCCAGTAGTTCATCCTCCGGGCGCAATTCACCCCTCCACTTT. This codes for CASSSSSGRNSPLHF.

V and J are TRBV29-1 and TRBJ1-2; no reliable D call. Trimming took off 5 bases at V and 2 bases at J, with 12 bases between the two ends. Per the germline V gene, CDR1 is SQVTM and CDR2 is ANQGSEA. The CDR3 totals 13 residues. The CDR3: CSVYGQTNYGYTF. CDR3 nucleotides: TGCAGCGTTTACGGTCAGACAAACTATGGCTACACCTTC.

This clonotype was observed many times. CDR3 nucleotides: TGTGCCAGCAGCACCCGGGACGGTCAGAATTCACCCCTCCACTTT. It specifies CASSTRDGQNSPLHF. The V and J genes are TRBV11-2 and TRBJ1-6, with a possible D match to TRBD1 (5 bases). With 5 bases removed from V and 7 bases from J, the gap between germline ends came to 15 bases. In germline, CDR1 is SGHAT, CDR2 FQNNGV. The CDR3 is 15 amino acids.

The V and J genes are TRBV20-1 and TRBJ2-7; D is possibly TRBD1 or TRBD2 (5 bases each). The germline gives CDR1 DFQATT, CDR2 SNEGSKA (reference sequence). The CDR3 consists of 15 residues. Between the trimmed V and J ends, which lost 3 bases and 1 base, there was a span of 16 bases. CDR3 nucleotides: TGCAGTGCTAGCGGGGCACGCGGGTTTTCCTACGAGCAGTACTTC. This sequence encodes CSASGARGFSYEQYF.

This clonotype was picked up many times. The rearrangement links TRBV19 to TRBJ1-1; 7 bases line up with TRBD1. CDR1 and CDR2 (germline): LNHDA, SQIVND (reference sequence). Germline trimming cut 5 bases from V and 3 bases from J; bases unmatched to any gene: 12. The CDR3 spans 16 residues. In nucleotides, the CDR3 is TGTGCCAGTAGTCCGAGACAGGGCCGGGGCGACACTGAAGCTTTCTTT. This encodes CASSPRQGRGDTEAFF.